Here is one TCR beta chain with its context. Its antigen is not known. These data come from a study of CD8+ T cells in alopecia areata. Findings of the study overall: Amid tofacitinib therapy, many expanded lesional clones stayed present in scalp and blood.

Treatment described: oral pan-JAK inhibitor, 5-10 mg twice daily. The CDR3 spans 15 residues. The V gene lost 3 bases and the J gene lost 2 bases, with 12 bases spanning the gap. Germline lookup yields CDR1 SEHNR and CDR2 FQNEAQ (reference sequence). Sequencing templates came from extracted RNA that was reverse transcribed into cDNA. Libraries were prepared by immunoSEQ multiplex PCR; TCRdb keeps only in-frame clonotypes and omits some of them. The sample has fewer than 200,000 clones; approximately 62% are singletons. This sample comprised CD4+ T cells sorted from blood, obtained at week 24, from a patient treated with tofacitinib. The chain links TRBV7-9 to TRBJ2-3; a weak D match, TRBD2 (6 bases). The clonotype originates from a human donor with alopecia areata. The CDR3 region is CASSFGGVITDTQYF. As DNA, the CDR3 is TGTGCCAGCAGCTTTGGCGGGGTAATCACAGATACGCAGTATTTT.